The following is a T cell receptor beta chain sequence with its context. Its antigen is not identified. Sequencing was performed with immunoSEQ multiplex PCR; in TCRdb, only in-frame clones are kept and a portion is missing. The data show 70,000 to 75,000 clones, less than 90% seen once. Germline V gene lookup returns CDR1 SNHLY and CDR2 FYNNEI. The CDR3 covers 12 residues. The V end was cut by 0 bases, the J end by 12 bases, with 9 bases between. The record originates from a study of PD-L1 blockade in urothelial cancer. Study information: Most patients, about nine tenths of the roughly 30, were males with bladder-origin cancer. General observations from the study: Lower pretreatment blood TCR clonality, under the median, predicted better survival, researchers reported.

The chain carries TRBV2 and TRBJ1-5; D remains ambiguous. The source of this sequence is a man aged 65-85 years with urothelial cancer. The source material was PBMCs, sampled around atezolizumab (anti-PD-L1) treatment. In DNA form, the CDR3 reads TGTGCCAGCAGTGAAGCGGCGGTAGTCCAGCATTTT. The encoded protein is CASSEAAVVQHF.